Listed below are T cell receptor beta chains from one sample, sequenced in a study of blood T cell repertoires in COVID-19. TCRdb's copy holds only in-frame clones and misses some; the assay was immunoSEQ multiplex PCR. The sample holds around 100,000 clones, roughly 72% seen once. The sequenced material came from peripheral blood. The receptors stem from a man older than 75 with acute or convalescent COVID-19. Both conserved end residues are part of each CDR3. The D gene is left open where the match is weak. Clone size is stated in some rows and not others, as once, few, many or a class when expanded.

J gene: TRBJ2-4
D gene: TRBD1
V gene: TRBV28
clone size: .
CDR3 DNA: TGTGCCAGCGACGGCCCGACAGGGGGGAAATACTTC
CDR3 protein: CASDGPTGGKYF

J gene: TRBJ2-2
D gene: .
V gene: TRBV5-4
clone size: .
CDR3 DNA: TGTGCCAGCAGGCGAGACGCTCTAGCATCCGGGGAGCTGTTTTTT
CDR3 protein: CASRRDALASGELFF

J gene: TRBJ2-3
D gene: TRBD2
V gene: TRBV11-2
clone size: few
CDR3 DNA: TGTGCCAGCAGCGCACTAGCGGGACCGGGAGATACGCAGTATTTT
CDR3 protein: CASSALAGPGDTQYF

J gene: TRBJ2-3
D gene: .
V gene: TRBV9
clone size: .
CDR3 DNA: TGTGCCAGCAGCTTGGGTGGCGGATCCACAGATACGCAGTATTTT
CDR3 protein: CASSLGGGSTDTQYF

J gene: TRBJ2-7
D gene: .
V gene: TRBV6-5
clone size: medium-sized
CDR3 DNA: TGTGCCAGCAGCCAGGGGGGGACTAGTCGCTACGAGCAGTACTTC
CDR3 protein: CASSQGGTSRYEQYF

J gene: TRBJ2-5
D gene: TRBD1
V gene: TRBV30
clone size: .
CDR3 DNA: TGTGCCTGGAGTTGGTTAGGGGGCGGCCAAGAGACCCAGTACTTC
CDR3 protein: CAWSWLGGGQETQYF

J gene: TRBJ2-1
D gene: TRBD1
V gene: TRBV2
clone size: .
CDR3 DNA: TGTGCCAGCATTCCGGGACAGAGCTACAATGAGCAGTTCTTC
CDR3 protein: CASIPGQSYNEQFF

J gene: TRBJ2-3
D gene: .
V gene: TRBV20-1
clone size: .
CDR3 DNA: TGCAGTGCCCGGGAGAGGGATACGCAGTATTTT
CDR3 protein: CSARERDTQYF

J gene: TRBJ2-1
D gene: .
V gene: TRBV19
clone size: .
CDR3 DNA: TGTGCCAGTAAACTAGGAGGTATCAATGAGCAGTTCTTC
CDR3 protein: CASKLGGINEQFF

J gene: TRBJ2-1
D gene: TRBD2
V gene: TRBV5-1
clone size: .
CDR3 DNA: TGCGCCAGCAGCTTGGACGGGAGGGCTAATAATGAGCAGTTCTTC
CDR3 protein: CASSLDGRANNEQFF

J gene: TRBJ2-5
D gene: .
V gene: TRBV7-2
clone size: .
CDR3 DNA: TGTGCCAGCAGCTTCCTTATGGGGTGGGGGGAGGAGACCCAGTACTTC
CDR3 protein: CASSFLMGWGEETQYF

J gene: TRBJ2-3
D gene: .
V gene: TRBV9
clone size: .
CDR3 DNA: TGTGCCAGCAGCCCCGGGGAGGCGGGCACAGATACGCAGTATTTT
CDR3 protein: CASSPGEAGTDTQYF

J gene: TRBJ1-3
D gene: TRBD1
V gene: TRBV18
clone size: .
CDR3 DNA: TGTGCCAGCTCACGACAGGGCCGCTCTGGAAACACCATATATTTT
CDR3 protein: CASSRQGRSGNTIYF

J gene: TRBJ2-1
D gene: .
V gene: TRBV18
clone size: .
CDR3 DNA: TGTGCCAGCTCACCGACTAGAAACAATGAGCAGTTCTTC
CDR3 protein: CASSPTRNNEQFF

J gene: TRBJ2-2
D gene: .
V gene: TRBV9
clone size: .
CDR3 DNA: TGTGCCAGCAGCGTATTGAGCACCGGGGAGCTGTTTTTT
CDR3 protein: CASSVLSTGELFF

J gene: TRBJ1-2
D gene: TRBD1
V gene: TRBV28
clone size: .
CDR3 DNA: TGTGCCAGCAGTCCCCACGTTAGGGGGCTGGGCTACACCTTC
CDR3 protein: CASSPHVRGLGYTF

J gene: TRBJ1-6
D gene: TRBD1
V gene: TRBV28
clone size: .
CDR3 DNA: TGTGCCAGCAGTTTTGGGGGACAGGGTATCAGGTCCTATAATTCACCCCTCCACTTT
CDR3 protein: CASSFGGQGIRSYNSPLHF

J gene: TRBJ2-7
D gene: TRBD1
V gene: TRBV7-2
clone size: .
CDR3 DNA: TGTGCCAGCAGCGACGGGGCCAGGGGGCTTCCCCTCTACGAGCAGTACTTC
CDR3 protein: CASSDGARGLPLYEQYF

J gene: TRBJ2-5
D gene: .
V gene: TRBV7-2
clone size: .
CDR3 DNA: TGTGCCAGCAGCTTCTCGGCGGGTCAGGCGACCCAGTACTTC
CDR3 protein: CASSFSAGQATQYF

J gene: TRBJ1-5
D gene: .
V gene: TRBV7-9
clone size: .
CDR3 DNA: TGTGCCAGCAGCCTTACAGGTGGCCTCAATCAGCCCCAGCATTTT
CDR3 protein: CASSLTGGLNQPQHF

J gene: TRBJ2-3
D gene: TRBD2
V gene: TRBV27
clone size: .
CDR3 DNA: TGTGCCAGCAGTTTAGGCTTAGCGGGAGTAACCGATACGCAGTATTTT
CDR3 protein: CASSLGLAGVTDTQYF

J gene: TRBJ2-3
D gene: TRBD1
V gene: TRBV24-1
clone size: .
CDR3 DNA: TGTGCCACCAGTGATCATACCGGGACAGTAACAGATACGCAGTATTTT
CDR3 protein: CATSDHTGTVTDTQYF

J gene: TRBJ2-1
D gene: TRBD1
V gene: TRBV5-1
clone size: .
CDR3 DNA: TGCGCCAGCAGCTTTCAACCTTACGGGACAGGGAAGGGCAATGAGCAGTTCTTC
CDR3 protein: CASSFQPYGTGKGNEQFF

J gene: TRBJ2-1
D gene: TRBD2
V gene: TRBV5-1
clone size: many
CDR3 DNA: TGCGCCAGCAGCTTGGCGGGACTAGCGTCCTTCTTC
CDR3 protein: CASSLAGLASFF

J gene: TRBJ2-3
D gene: .
V gene: TRBV27
clone size: .
CDR3 DNA: TGTGCCAGCAGTTTGGCCGATACGCAGTATTTT
CDR3 protein: CASSLADTQYF

J gene: TRBJ2-7
D gene: TRBD1
V gene: TRBV14
clone size: .
CDR3 DNA: TGTGCCAGCAGCCAGCCGGGACAGGGGATCGAGCAGTACTTC
CDR3 protein: CASSQPGQGIEQYF

J gene: TRBJ1-5
D gene: .
V gene: TRBV28
clone size: few
CDR3 DNA: TGTGCCAGCAGGGAAGGGGTACGGGATCAGCCCCAGCATTTT
CDR3 protein: CASREGVRDQPQHF

J gene: TRBJ2-2
D gene: TRBD1
V gene: TRBV6-2/TRBV6-3
clone size: .
CDR3 DNA: TGTGCCAGCAGTTACCCACTCGGACAGGAGAACACCGGGGAGCTGTTTTTT
CDR3 protein: CASSYPLGQENTGELFF

J gene: TRBJ1-5
D gene: .
V gene: TRBV5-8
clone size: .
CDR3 DNA: TGTGCCAGCAGCTTGTTGACGGGGGTAGGCAATCAGCCCCAGCATTTT
CDR3 protein: CASSLLTGVGNQPQHF

J gene: TRBJ2-5
D gene: .
V gene: TRBV28
clone size: .
CDR3 DNA: TGTGCCAGCAGGCCTTCGCGGAAGTACCAAGAGACCCAGTACTTC
CDR3 protein: CASRPSRKYQETQYF

J gene: TRBJ2-3
D gene: TRBD2
V gene: TRBV7-2
clone size: .
CDR3 DNA: TGTGCCAGCAGCTACACTAGCGGGGGCCTCACAGATACGCAGTATTTT
CDR3 protein: CASSYTSGGLTDTQYF

J gene: TRBJ2-3
D gene: TRBD2
V gene: TRBV18
clone size: .
CDR3 DNA: TGTGCCAGCTCCCCTTCGGCGGGAGGGACAGATACGCAGTATTTT
CDR3 protein: CASSPSAGGTDTQYF

J gene: TRBJ1-5
D gene: TRBD1
V gene: TRBV9
clone size: few
CDR3 DNA: TGTGCCAGCAGCGTAGATGGGACAGGGGGCAATCAGCCCCAGCATTTT
CDR3 protein: CASSVDGTGGNQPQHF

J gene: TRBJ2-2
D gene: TRBD1
V gene: TRBV14
clone size: .
CDR3 DNA: TGTGCCAGCAGCCAAGAAGAGACAGGGTACACCGGGGAGCTGTTTTTT
CDR3 protein: CASSQEETGYTGELFF

J gene: TRBJ2-2
D gene: TRBD2
V gene: TRBV30
clone size: .
CDR3 DNA: TGTGCCTGGACCGGGACTAGCGGGAGTTGGGTCACCGGGGAGCTGTTTTTT
CDR3 protein: CAWTGTSGSWVTGELFF

J gene: TRBJ2-2
D gene: .
V gene: TRBV5-6
clone size: .
CDR3 DNA: TGTGCCAGCAGCGTCTCTACCGGGGAGCTGTTTTTT
CDR3 protein: CASSVSTGELFF

J gene: TRBJ2-2
D gene: .
V gene: TRBV5-6
clone size: .
CDR3 DNA: TGTGCCAGCAGTTCGAGCAGGTTCGCGAACACCGGGGAGCTGTTTTTT
CDR3 protein: CASSSSRFANTGELFF

J gene: TRBJ2-7
D gene: TRBD2
V gene: TRBV5-1
clone size: few
CDR3 DNA: TGCGCCAGCAGCCTGGGGATAGCGGGAGGAATCTACGAGCAGTACTTC
CDR3 protein: CASSLGIAGGIYEQYF

J gene: TRBJ1-1
D gene: TRBD1
V gene: TRBV6-5
clone size: .
CDR3 DNA: TGTGCCAGCAGCGACAGGGAAGTCAGCGGAGCTTTCTTT
CDR3 protein: CASSDREVSGAFF

J gene: TRBJ1-5
D gene: .
V gene: TRBV6-2/TRBV6-3
clone size: .
CDR3 DNA: TGTGCCAGCAGTATACAGGGTATCCAGCCCCAGCATTTT
CDR3 protein: CASSIQGIQPQHF

J gene: TRBJ1-4
D gene: .
V gene: TRBV15
clone size: .
CDR3 DNA: TGTGCCACCAGCAGGACATACGATTTAGGAAAACTGTTTTTT
CDR3 protein: CATSRTYDLGKLFF